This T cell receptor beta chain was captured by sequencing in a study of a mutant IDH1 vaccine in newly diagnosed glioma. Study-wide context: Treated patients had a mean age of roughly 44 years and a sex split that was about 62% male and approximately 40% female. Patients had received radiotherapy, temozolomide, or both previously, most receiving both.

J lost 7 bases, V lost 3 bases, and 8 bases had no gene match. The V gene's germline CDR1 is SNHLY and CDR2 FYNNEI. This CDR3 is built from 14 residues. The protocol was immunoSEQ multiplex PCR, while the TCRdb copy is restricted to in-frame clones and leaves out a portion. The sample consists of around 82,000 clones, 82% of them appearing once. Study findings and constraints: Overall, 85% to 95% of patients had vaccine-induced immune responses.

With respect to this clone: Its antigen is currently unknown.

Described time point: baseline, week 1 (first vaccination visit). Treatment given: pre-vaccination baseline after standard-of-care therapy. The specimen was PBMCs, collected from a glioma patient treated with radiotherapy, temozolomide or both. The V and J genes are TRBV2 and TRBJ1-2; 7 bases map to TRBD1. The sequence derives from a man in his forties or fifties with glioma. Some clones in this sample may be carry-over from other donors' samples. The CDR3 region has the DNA TGTGCCAGCAGTGACGTACGACAGGGTAGTGGCTACACCTTC. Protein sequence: CASSDVRQGSGYTF.